Following are 10 T cell receptor beta chains from one sample sequenced in a study of neurological immune-mediated disorders. TCRdb reprocessed the 5' RACE reads via MiXCR and lists one record per CDR3 protein. The table includes roughly 120,000 distinct CDR3 sequences, 3% to 3.5% detected once. The sequenced sample was PBMCs. These receptors came from a woman aged 25 to 39 with multiple sclerosis.

This clonotype showed up many times. This chain links TRBV19 with TRBJ2-1, with 7 bases identical to TRBD1. The junction had 7 bases not matched to a gene; V was cut back by 5 bases and J by 3 bases. Germline V gives CDR1 LNHDA, CDR2 SQIVND (reference sequence). The length of the CDR3 is 15 residues. The CDR3 nucleotides are TGTGCCAGTAGTGTCGGACAGGTCCACTACAATGAGCAGTTCTTC. As protein: CASSVGQVHYNEQFF.

In its sample, this clonotype was seen many times. The chain couples TRBV15 to TRBJ2-1, with D perhaps TRBD2 (6 bases). Deletions cut 0 bases from V and 5 bases from J, with 14 bases between. The V gene's germline CDR1 is LNHNV and CDR2 YYDKDF (reference sequence). The CDR3 contains 16 residues. The chain's CDR3 is CATSRDPGSGDNEQFF. The CDR3 DNA is TGTGCCACCAGCAGAGATCCTGGTAGCGGAGACAATGAGCAGTTCTTC.

This clonotype showed up many times. The V gene is TRBV20-1, the J gene TRBJ2-3; tentative D call: TRBD2 (7 bases). Trimming removed 3 bases at V and 1 base at J, with 17 bases between. The germline V gene encodes CDR1 DFQATT and CDR2 SNEGSKA (reference sequence). This CDR3 has 16 amino acids. The CDR3 DNA reads TGCAGTGCTAGCGGGGGCCCCGCGGGAGGCACAGATACGCAGTATTTT. Translation: CSASGGPAGGTDTQYF.

This clonotype occurred a few times. The genes are TRBV18 and TRBJ1-2; no clear D gene. This CDR3 is built from 16 residues. The germline gives CDR1 KGHSH, CDR2 LQKENI. Trimming took 0 bases from V and 6 from J, leaving 17 bases between them. CDR3 region: CASSPPNKAGRDGYTF. CDR3 coding DNA: TGTGCCAGCTCACCACCGAACAAGGCAGGAAGGGATGGCTACACCTTC. Full variable domain (outside the CDR3, taken from reference TRBV18 and TRBJ1-2): NAGVMQNPRHLVRRRGQEARLRCSPMKGHSHVYWYRQLPEEGLKFMVYLQKENIIDESGMPKERFSAEFPKEGPSILRIQQVVRGDSAAYFCASSPPNKAGRDGYTFGSGTRLTVV.

The table lists this clonotype with many counts. The gene calls are TRBV7-2 and TRBJ2-1, with D hard to call. The CDR3 runs to 16 residues. The V and J ends lost 2 bases and 2 bases respectively, with 13 bases between them. From germline, CDR1 is SGHTA and CDR2 FQGNSA. The CDR3 region has the DNA TGTGCCAGCAGCTTACGGCTCGGCGTAACCTACAATGAGCAGTTCTTC. Its translation is CASSLRLGVTYNEQFF.

This clonotype was seen many times. The rearrangement uses TRBV5-5 and TRBJ2-7; TRBD2 aligns across 7 bases. Per germline, CDR1 SGHKS and CDR2 YYEKEE (reference sequence). V shed 4 bases, J shed 4 bases, and the junction held 11 bases outside the gene matches. This CDR3 has 15 amino acids. CDR3 sequence: CASSHPPSSGYEQYF. The CDR3 bases are TGTGCCAGCAGCCACCCCCCCTCTAGCGGTTACGAGCAGTACTTC.

This clonotype was counted many times. This chain connects TRBV7-8 to TRBJ1-2, with D perhaps matching TRBD1 (5 bases). Germline V gene data show CDR1 as SGHVS and CDR2 as FQNEAQ. The CDR3 contains 14 residues. V was cut by 3 bases and J by 1 base, with 9 bases left in between. CDR3 in amino acids: CASSLGRFNYGYTF. The CDR3 region has the DNA TGTGCCAGCAGCTTGGGACGGTTTAACTATGGCTACACCTTC.

This clonotype was seen at least ten times. The V gene is TRBV9, the J gene TRBJ2-5, with D perhaps assigned TRBD1 or TRBD2 (6 bases each). Trimming stripped 5 bases from V and 4 bases from J, with 18 bases between. The CDR3 totals 15 residues. The V gene's germline CDR1 is SGDLS and CDR2 YYNGEE. CDR3 loop: CASSSDQGGGETQYF. The DNA of the CDR3 is TGTGCCAGCAGTTCTGACCAAGGAGGGGGAGAGACCCAGTACTTC.

This clonotype was seen ten or more times. The V gene is TRBV29-1, the J gene TRBJ2-1; 10 positions agree with TRBD1. Germline CDR1 and CDR2: SQVTM and ANQGSEA. The CDR3 totals 13 residues. Trimming cost V 3 bases and J 6 bases; bases outside gene matches: 2. CDR3 in amino acids: CSVDWTGGNEQFF. As DNA, the CDR3 is TGCAGCGTTGACTGGACAGGGGGCAATGAGCAGTTCTTC.

This clonotype has ten or more counts. This rearrangement joins TRBV10-3 to TRBJ2-3; D is undetermined. From germline, CDR1 is ENHRY and CDR2 SYGVKD. V was cut by 2 bases and J by 3 bases, with 6 bases left in between. This CDR3 has 13 amino acids. CDR3 coding DNA: TGTGCCATCAGTGAGATCAGGACAGATACGCAGTATTTT. Residues: CAISEIRTDTQYF.